This record concerns one T cell receptor (beta chain) sequence. Antigen unknown. This sample stems from a study of early T cells in non-severe SARS-CoV-2 infection. Study at large: Unsorted whole blood bulk RNA was sequenced, with unpaired chains. General study findings and limits: Matching with VDJdb favored anti-spike CD8 responses (missing private and CD4 specificities).

Germline CDR1 reads SGHDT; CDR2 reads YYEEEE. Trimming removed 5 bases from V and 9 bases from J, with 18 bases in between. The CDR3 loop spans 14 amino acids. Individual cDNA molecules each received unique molecular identifiers attached to them. TCRdb called the 5' RACE reads again in MiXCR, with one record for every CDR3 protein. The table records tens of thousands of distinct CDR3 sequences, 6% to 7% of them present only once. The sequence was collected from an adult who was a healthcare worker with PCR-confirmed SARS-CoV-2 infection or an uninfected control (not recorded which). J is TRBJ2-1 and V is TRBV5-6, with D possibly TRBD1 on 5 matching bases. The source material was whole blood, sampled at baseline. The CDR3 sequence: CASRGPREISEQFF. The CDR3 DNA reads TGTGCCAGCAGGGGCCCCAGGGAAATCTCTGAGCAGTTCTTC.